Below, 22 T cell receptor beta chains from the same sample are listed, as sequenced in a study of siplizumab effects on memory and regulatory T cells. Assay: immunoSEQ multiplex PCR; the TCRdb copy retains only in-frame clones and omits some. The sample records some 63,000 clones, nearly 98% being singletons. The sequenced sample consisted of naive CD8+ T cells sorted from blood. These receptors all come from a human donor in good health.

This chain links TRBV27 with TRBJ2-7; D gene unclear. CDR3 length: 13 residues. V was cut by 3 bases and J by 0 bases, with 6 bases left in between. Per germline, CDR1 MNHEY and CDR2 SMNVEV (reference sequence). The CDR3 here is CASSFSTSYEQYF. The CDR3 coding sequence is TGTGCCAGCAGTTTCTCTACCTCCTACGAGCAGTACTTC.

V usage is TRBV7-8 and J usage is TRBJ1-2; 8 nucleotides agree with TRBD1. CDR1 is SGHVS and CDR2 is FQNEAQ in the germline V gene. The CDR3 consists of 16 residues. Unmatched junction bases numbered 6, after V lost 1 base and J lost 2 bases. In DNA form, the CDR3 reads TGTGCCAGCAGCTTAGTTGTGGCAGGGGGCAACTATGGCTACACCTTC. Protein product: CASSLVVAGGNYGYTF.

This sequence joins TRBV6-1 and TRBJ1-1; the match to TRBD1 covers 7 bases. This CDR3 region has 12 residues. Germline CDR1 reads MNHNS; CDR2 reads SASEGT. The ends lost 6 bases at V and 4 bases at J; junction bases unmatched: 2. This CDR3 is CASRTGSTEAFF. Written as DNA, the CDR3 is TGTGCCAGCAGGACAGGGAGCACTGAAGCTTTCTTT.

The chain uses TRBV6-6 and TRBJ1-5; D not certain. CDR3 length: 14 residues. The germline CDR1 and CDR2 sequences are MNHNY and SVGAGI (reference sequence). V was shortened by 3 bases and J by 3 bases, with 9 bases between the two germline ends. Written as DNA, the CDR3 is TGTGCCAGCAGTTATGGGAGTTCCAATCAGCCCCAGCATTTT. As protein: CASSYGSSNQPQHF.

The chain carries TRBV7-9 and TRBJ2-7, with TRBD2 as a possible D gene (6 bases). The CDR3 length is 12 residues. Germline CDR1 and CDR2: SEHNR and FQNEAQ (reference sequence). V was trimmed by 5 bases and J by 5 bases, leaving 10 bases between them. The CDR3 bases are TGTGCCAGCAGCCGTTCTAGCGACGAGCAGTACTTC. Translated: CASSRSSDEQYF. Full variable domain (outside the CDR3, taken from reference TRBV7-9 and TRBJ2-7): DTGVSQNPRHKITKRGQNVTFRCDPISEHNRLYWYRQTLGQGPEFLTYFQNEAQLEKSRLLSDRFSAERPKGSFSTLEIQRTEQGDSAMYLCASSRSSDEQYFGPGTRLTVT.

The table lists this clone with a count of one. V is TRBV19 and J is TRBJ2-5; D gene ambiguous. Germline V gene data show CDR1 as LNHDA and CDR2 as SQIVND (reference sequence). Trimming pared 4 bases from V and 1 base from J, leaving 13 bases between. CDR3 length: 15 amino acids. The CDR3 region is CASSTGRAGQETQYF. CDR3 nucleotides: TGTGCCAGTAGTACAGGACGTGCAGGCCAAGAGACCCAGTACTTC.

The J gene is TRBJ2-1, the V gene TRBV6-1; a weak D match, TRBD1 (6 bases). The V end was cut by 11 bases, the J end by 7 bases, with 24 bases between. Germline CDR1 reads MNHNS; CDR2 reads SASEGT. The CDR3 runs 15 residues. The CDR3 is CAVPNPGAVENEQFF. CDR3 sequence (DNA): TGTGCCGTCCCCAACCCAGGGGCTGTCGAAAATGAGCAGTTCTTC.

The genes are TRBV7-9 and TRBJ1-5; D unclear. Germline values: CDR1 SEHNR, CDR2 FQNEAQ (reference sequence). V dropped 5 bases and J dropped 4 bases, with 6 bases sitting between them. This CDR3 has 12 residues. As DNA, the CDR3 is TGTGCCAGCAGCCATGAGAATCAGCCCCAGCATTTT. Protein product: CASSHENQPQHF.

The chain couples TRBV19 to TRBJ2-1; D is uncertain. V was shortened by 0 bases and J by 4 bases, with 4 bases between the two germline ends. The germline V gene has CDR1 LNHDA and CDR2 SQIVND (reference sequence). The CDR3 sequence is 13 residues long. The CDR3 nucleotides read TGTGCCAGTAGTATAGAGGTGTACAATGAGCAGTTCTTC. Its protein product is CASSIEVYNEQFF.

The chain uses TRBV29-1 and TRBJ2-7; D remains ambiguous. The V end lost 4 bases, the J end lost 7 bases, and 11 bases lay between the germline ends. Germline CDR1 and CDR2: SQVTM and ANQGSEA. CDR3 length: 11 amino acids. The CDR3 DNA is TGCAGCGTTGGGACGATCGGGGAGCAGTACTTC. It codes for CSVGTIGEQYF.

The V call is TRBV6-5, the J call TRBJ2-1; 11 nucleotides align to TRBD2. The CDR3 has 15 amino acids. V lost 6 bases to trimming and J lost 11 bases; unmatched junction nucleotides: 12. The germline V gene encodes CDR1 MNHEY and CDR2 SVGAGI. The CDR3 region has the DNA TGTGCCAGCAGACCTTTAGCGGGGGGGCGCAAGCAGCAGTTCTTC. This gives the protein CASRPLAGGRKQQFF.

V is TRBV9 and J is TRBJ2-7; D may be TRBD1 (6 bases). Germline lookup yields CDR1 SGDLS and CDR2 YYNGEE. The CDR3 totals 14 residues. The ends were cut back, 0 bases at V and 4 bases at J, with 11 bases in the middle. The CDR3 region is CASSVGGLGYEQYF. The CDR3 DNA reads as TGTGCCAGCAGCGTAGGGGGGCTCGGGTACGAGCAGTACTTC.

The V gene is TRBV7-6, the J gene TRBJ1-1; no clear D. Germline V gene lookup returns CDR1 SGHVS and CDR2 FNYEAQ. The CDR3 is 12 residues long. V was cut by 2 bases and J by 0 bases, with 1 base left in between. This CDR3 is CASSLLNTEAFF. CDR3 DNA: TGTGCCAGCAGCTTATTGAACACTGAAGCTTTCTTT.

The chain carries TRBV5-4 and TRBJ1-6; 7 nucleotides line up with TRBD1. Germline loops: CDR1 SGHNT, CDR2 YYREEE (reference sequence). The CDR3 totals 12 residues. The J segment lost 15 bases and the V segment lost 4 bases, leaving 7 bases of the junction unmatched. Written as DNA, the CDR3 is TGTGCCAGCAGCGGAACAGGGGTAATCCTCCACTTT. Encoded protein: CASSGTGVILHF. The entire variable domain, with the rest obtained from reference TRBV5-4 and TRBJ1-6, is as follows: ETGVTQSPTHLIKTRGQQVTLRCSSQSGHNTVSWYQQALGQGPQFIFQYYREEENGRGNFPPRFSGLQFPNYSSELNVNALELDDSALYLCASSGTGVILHFGNGTRLTVT.

The chain links TRBV11-1 to TRBJ2-5, with 7 bases lining up with TRBD2. Germline values: CDR1 SGHAT, CDR2 FQDESV (reference sequence). The length of the CDR3 is 16 residues. V gave up 1 base and J gave up 2 bases; unmatched junction bases: 7. CDR3 bases: TGTGCCAGCAGCTTAGAACCCCTAGCGGCGCAAGAGACCCAGTACTTC. It encodes CASSLEPLAAQETQYF.

This CDR3 is CASSQEDREQYF. The CDR3 coding sequence is TGTGCCAGCAGCCAAGAGGATCGCGAGCAGTACTTC. The chain is built from TRBV14 and TRBJ2-7; D call uncertain. Trimming stripped 0 bases from V and 6 bases from J, with 6 bases between. This CDR3 is 12 amino acids long. Germline V lookup: CDR1 SGHDN, CDR2 FVKESK.

Comment on this clone: An end of the junction does not agree with germline; a read error may underlie this. This chain links TRBV4-1 with TRBJ2-7; TRBD1 matches at 9 bases. The germline gives CDR1 MGHRA, CDR2 YSYEKL. This CDR3 is 16 amino acids long. CDR3 protein: CAGSQAAGTGSYEQYF. CDR3 DNA sequence: TGCGCCGGCAGCCAAGCGGCCGGGACAGGGTCCTACGAGCAGTACTTC.

This clone was found once. The chain is built from TRBV6-1 and TRBJ1-5; 10 positions match TRBD1. V gave up 3 bases and J gave up 6 bases; unmatched junction bases: 5. This CDR3 contains 15 residues. Germline V lookup: CDR1 MNHNS, CDR2 SASEGT. CDR3: CASSDSGTGVQPQHF. For the CDR3, the DNA is TGTGCCAGCAGTGATAGTGGGACAGGGGTTCAGCCCCAGCATTTT.

This clone was picked up one time. This chain connects TRBV19 to TRBJ1-1, with D maybe TRBD1 (6 bases). Trimming left V 6 bases short and J 2 bases short, with 22 bases between. The CDR3 consists of 17 residues. Germline V gene data show CDR1 as LNHDA and CDR2 as SQIVND (reference sequence). In nucleotides, the CDR3 is TGTGCCAGTAGGATACAGATCGGGGGACATACTAACACTGAAGCTTTCTTT. It translates to CASRIQIGGHTNTEAFF.

This chain links TRBV6-5 with TRBJ2-7; D unclear. Germline CDR1 and CDR2: MNHEY and SVGAGI. This CDR3 is built from 13 residues. V was pared by 4 bases and J by 2 bases, with 9 bases between. CDR3 sequence reads: CASSSDGAYEQYF. CDR3 in DNA: TGTGCCAGCAGTTCGGACGGAGCCTACGAGCAGTACTTC.

DNA of the CDR3: TGTGCCACCAGCAGAGTAAGCGGGGAGACCCAGTACTTC. As protein: CATSRVSGETQYF. The chain has TRBV15 and TRBJ2-5, with D possibly being TRBD2 (6 bases). This CDR3 spans 13 amino acids. V was shortened by 1 base and J by 5 bases, with 8 bases between the two germline ends. Looked up from germline, CDR1 is LNHNV and CDR2 is YYDKDF (reference sequence). The full variable domain, in which reference TRBV15 and TRBJ2-5 provide the parts outside the CDR3, is DAMVIQNPRYQVTQFGKPVTLSCSQTLNHNVMYWYQQKSSQAPKLLFHYYDKDFNNEADTPDNFQSRRPNTSFCFLDIRSPGLGDTAMYLCATSRVSGETQYFGPGTRLLVL.

The rearrangement links TRBV7-9 to TRBJ2-7, with 10 nucleotides matching TRBD1. The CDR3 sequence is 15 residues long. CDR1 and CDR2 from the germline V gene are SEHNR and FQNEAQ (reference sequence). J was trimmed by 4 bases and V by 3 bases; bases with no gene match: 6. The CDR3 region has the DNA TGTGCCAGCAGCTTCGAAGGACAGGGGGGATACGAGCAGTACTTC. Its protein is CASSFEGQGGYEQYF.